The present T cell receptor beta chain was sequenced within a study of CD8 T cells in Susac syndrome. Random hexamers primed reverse transcription of about 0.5 to 1 ug RNA. Each CDR3 protein gets one entry after TCRdb re-called the immunoSEQ multiplex PCR reads with MiXCR. The data show around 200,000 distinct CDR3 sequences, 95% seen once. Material: CD4+ T cells from PBMCs. The clonotype comes from a human donor in good health.

DNA for the CDR3: TGTGCCACCAGCAGAGGGAGGGCGGAGGAGACCCAGTACTTC. Residues: CATSRGRAEETQYF. This chain joins TRBV15 and TRBJ2-5; possibly TRBD2 for D (6 bases). The germline V and J ends were trimmed by 1 base and 5 bases, with 11 bases remaining between them. CDR3 length equals 14 residues. In germline, CDR1 is LNHNV, CDR2 YYDKDF (reference sequence).